This T cell receptor (beta chain) was recovered during a study of response to subunit inactivated influenza vaccine. TCRdb re-analysed the RT-PCR reads in MiXCR, keeping a single row per CDR3 protein. This table has about 500,000 distinct CDR3 sequences, about 15% appearing once. The CDR3 has 13 amino acids. Germline CDR1 reads SGHRS; CDR2 reads YFSETQ. V dropped 6 bases and J dropped 4 bases, with 10 bases sitting between them. The rearrangement joins TRBV5-1 to TRBJ1-4; D is possibly TRBD1 (6 bases). The sequencing here drew on CD4+ T cells sorted from PBMCs, taken around 25 months after vaccination. The origin of this receptor is a man between 50 and 75 years old who received an inactivated influenza vaccine. The CDR3 region is CASKTGVNEKLFF. The CDR3 DNA follows: TGCGCCAGCAAGACAGGAGTTAATGAAAAACTGTTTTTT. The complete variable domain, with remaining parts taken from reference TRBV5-1 and TRBJ1-4, reads KAGVTQTPRYLIKTRGQQVTLSCSPISGHRSVSWYQQTPGQGLQFLFEYFSETQRNKGNFPGRFSGRQFSNSRSEMNVSTLELGDSALYLCASKTGVNEKLFFGSGTQLSVL.